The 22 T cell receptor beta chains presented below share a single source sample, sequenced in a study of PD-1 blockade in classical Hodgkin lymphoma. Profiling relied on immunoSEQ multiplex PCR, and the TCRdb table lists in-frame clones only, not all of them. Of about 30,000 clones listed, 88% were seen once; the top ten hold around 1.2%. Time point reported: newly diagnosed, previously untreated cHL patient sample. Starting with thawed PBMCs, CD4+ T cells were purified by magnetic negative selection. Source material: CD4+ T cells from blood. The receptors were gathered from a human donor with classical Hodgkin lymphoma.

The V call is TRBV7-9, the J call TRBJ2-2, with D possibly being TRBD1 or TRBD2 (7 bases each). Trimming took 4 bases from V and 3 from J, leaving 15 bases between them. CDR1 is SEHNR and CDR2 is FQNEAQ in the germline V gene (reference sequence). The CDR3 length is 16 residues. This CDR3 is CASSSRTGLDTGELFF. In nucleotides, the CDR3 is TGTGCCAGCAGCTCCCGGACAGGACTAGACACCGGGGAGCTGTTTTTT. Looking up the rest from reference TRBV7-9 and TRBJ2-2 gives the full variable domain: DTGVSQNPRHKITKRGQNVTFRCDPISEHNRLYWYRQTLGQGPEFLTYFQNEAQLEKSRLLSDRFSAERPKGSFSTLEIQRTEQGDSAMYLCASSSRTGLDTGELFFGEGSRLTVL.

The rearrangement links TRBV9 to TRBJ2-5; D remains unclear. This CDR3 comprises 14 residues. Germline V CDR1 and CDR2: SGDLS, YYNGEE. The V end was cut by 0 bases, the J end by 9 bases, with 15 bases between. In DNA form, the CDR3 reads TGTGCCAGCAGCGTAGAATCGAGTAACCGGGCCCAGTACTTC. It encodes CASSVESSNRAQYF.

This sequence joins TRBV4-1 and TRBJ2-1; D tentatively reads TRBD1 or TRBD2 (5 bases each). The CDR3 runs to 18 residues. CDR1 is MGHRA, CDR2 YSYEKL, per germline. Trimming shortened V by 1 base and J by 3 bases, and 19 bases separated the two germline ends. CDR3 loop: CASSQGTTAEILYNEQFF. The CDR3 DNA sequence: TGCGCCAGCAGCCAAGGAACGACAGCGGAAATACTCTACAATGAGCAGTTCTTC.

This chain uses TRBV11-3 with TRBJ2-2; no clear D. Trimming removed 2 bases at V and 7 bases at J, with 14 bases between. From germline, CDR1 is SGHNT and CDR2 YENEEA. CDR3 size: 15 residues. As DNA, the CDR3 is TGTGCCAGCAGCTTACTCCTTACTACGGGCGGGGAGCTGTTTTTT. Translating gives CASSLLLTTGGELFF. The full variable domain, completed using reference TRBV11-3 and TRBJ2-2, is EAGVVQSPRYKIIEKKQPVAFWCNPISGHNTLYWYLQNLGQGPELLIRYENEEAVDDSQLPKDRFSAERLKGVDSTLKIQPAELGDSAVYLCASSLLLTTGGELFFGEGSRLTVL.

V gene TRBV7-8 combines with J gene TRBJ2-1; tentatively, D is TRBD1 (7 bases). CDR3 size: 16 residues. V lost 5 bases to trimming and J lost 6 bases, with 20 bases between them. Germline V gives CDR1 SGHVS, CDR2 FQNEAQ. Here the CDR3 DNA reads TGTGCCAGCAGCGGGACCGGGACTCCAGGGGGCAATGAGCAGTTCTTC. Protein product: CASSGTGTPGGNEQFF.

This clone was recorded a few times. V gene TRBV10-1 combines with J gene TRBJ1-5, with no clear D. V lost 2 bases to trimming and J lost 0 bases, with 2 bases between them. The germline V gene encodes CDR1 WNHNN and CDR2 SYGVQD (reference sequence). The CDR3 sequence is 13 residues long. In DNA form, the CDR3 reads TGCGCCAGCAGTGAGAATAGCAATCAGCCCCAGCATTTT. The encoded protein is CASSENSNQPQHF.

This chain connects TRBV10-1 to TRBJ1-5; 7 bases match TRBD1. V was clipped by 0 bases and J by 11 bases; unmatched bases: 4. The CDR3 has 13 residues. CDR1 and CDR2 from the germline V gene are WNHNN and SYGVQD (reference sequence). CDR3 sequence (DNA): TGCGCCAGCAGTGAGTCAGGGGGCGCGACCCAGCATTTT. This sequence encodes CASSESGGATQHF.

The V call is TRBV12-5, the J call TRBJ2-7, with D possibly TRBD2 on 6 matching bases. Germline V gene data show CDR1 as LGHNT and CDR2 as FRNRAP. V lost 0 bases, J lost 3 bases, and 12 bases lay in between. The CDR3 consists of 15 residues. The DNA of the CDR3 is TGTGCTAGTGGTTTGGTACTTGGGGGAGGCTACGAGCAGTACGTC. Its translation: CASGLVLGGGYEQYV.

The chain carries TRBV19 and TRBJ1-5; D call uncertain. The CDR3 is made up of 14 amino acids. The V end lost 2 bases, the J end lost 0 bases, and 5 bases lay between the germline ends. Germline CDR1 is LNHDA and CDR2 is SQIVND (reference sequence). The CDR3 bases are TGTGCCAGTAGTATAAGCAATAGCAATCAGCCCCAGCATTTT. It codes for CASSISNSNQPQHF.

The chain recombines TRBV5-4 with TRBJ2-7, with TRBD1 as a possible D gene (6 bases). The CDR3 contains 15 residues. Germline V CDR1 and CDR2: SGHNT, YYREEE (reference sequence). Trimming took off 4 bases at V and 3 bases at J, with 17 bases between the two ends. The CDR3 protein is CASSNRAGGSYEQYF. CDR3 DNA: TGTGCCAGCAGCAACAGGGCGGGCGGAAGCTACGAGCAGTACTTC.

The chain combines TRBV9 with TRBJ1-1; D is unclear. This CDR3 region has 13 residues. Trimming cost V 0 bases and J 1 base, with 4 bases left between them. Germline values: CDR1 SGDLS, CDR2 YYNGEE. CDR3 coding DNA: TGTGCCAGCAGCGTAGGGGCGAACACTGAAGCTTTCTTT. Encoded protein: CASSVGANTEAFF.

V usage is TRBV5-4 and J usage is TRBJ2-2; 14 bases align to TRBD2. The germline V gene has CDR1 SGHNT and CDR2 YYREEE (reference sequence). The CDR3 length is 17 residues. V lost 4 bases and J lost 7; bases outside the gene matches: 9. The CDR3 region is CASSDPGLAGAFGELFF. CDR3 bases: TGTGCCAGCAGCGACCCGGGACTAGCGGGAGCATTCGGGGAGCTGTTTTTT.

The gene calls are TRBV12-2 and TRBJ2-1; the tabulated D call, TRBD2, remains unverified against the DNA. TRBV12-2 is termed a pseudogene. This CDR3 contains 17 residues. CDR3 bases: TGTGCAAGTCGCTCCCGACTCGGCGGGAGGATCCACAATGAGCAGTTCTTC. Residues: CASRSRLGGRIHNEQFF.

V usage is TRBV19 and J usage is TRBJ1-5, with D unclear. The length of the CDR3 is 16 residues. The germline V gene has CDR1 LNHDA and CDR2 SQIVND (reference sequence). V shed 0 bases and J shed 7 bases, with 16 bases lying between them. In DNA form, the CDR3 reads TGTGCCAGTAGTATAGATCCCCAGCCTGCCGGGCAGCCCCAGCATTTT. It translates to CASSIDPQPAGQPQHF.

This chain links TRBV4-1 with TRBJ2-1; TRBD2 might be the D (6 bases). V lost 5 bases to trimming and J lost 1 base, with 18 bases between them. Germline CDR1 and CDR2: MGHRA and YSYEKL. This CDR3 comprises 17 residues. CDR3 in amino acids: CASSSGRTSGSYNEQFF. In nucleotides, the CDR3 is TGCGCCAGCAGCTCTGGGAGGACCTCGGGATCCTACAATGAGCAGTTCTTC.

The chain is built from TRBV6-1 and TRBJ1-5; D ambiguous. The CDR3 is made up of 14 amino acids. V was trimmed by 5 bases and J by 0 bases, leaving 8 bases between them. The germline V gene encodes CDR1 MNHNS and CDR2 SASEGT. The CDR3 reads CASSLGRSNQPQHF. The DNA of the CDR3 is TGTGCCAGCAGTCTCGGCCGTAGCAATCAGCCCCAGCATTTT.

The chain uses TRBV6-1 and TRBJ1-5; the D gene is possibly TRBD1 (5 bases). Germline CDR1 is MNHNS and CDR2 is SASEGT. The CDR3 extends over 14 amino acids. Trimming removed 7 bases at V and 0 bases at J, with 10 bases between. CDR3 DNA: TGTGCCAGCAAAGAGGGGATTAGCAATCAGCCCCAGCATTTT. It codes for CASKEGISNQPQHF.

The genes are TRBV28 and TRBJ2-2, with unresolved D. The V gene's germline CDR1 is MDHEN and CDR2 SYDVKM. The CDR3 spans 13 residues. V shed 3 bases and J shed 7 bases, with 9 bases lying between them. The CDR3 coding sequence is TGTGCCAGCAGTTTGTCCAACCGCGGGGAGCTGTTTTTT. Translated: CASSLSNRGELFF.

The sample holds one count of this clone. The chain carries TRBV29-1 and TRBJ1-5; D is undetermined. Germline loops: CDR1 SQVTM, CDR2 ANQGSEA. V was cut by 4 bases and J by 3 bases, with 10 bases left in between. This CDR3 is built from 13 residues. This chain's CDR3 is CSVGTQSNQPQHF. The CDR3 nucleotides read TGCAGCGTTGGTACCCAATCCAATCAGCCCCAGCATTTT.

The CDR3 region has the DNA TGCGCCAGCACAGGCGGGAACCGGGATGAGCAGTTCTTC. It codes for CASTGGNRDEQFF. The gene calls are TRBV5-1 and TRBJ2-1; the D gene is possibly TRBD2 (6 bases). Germline lookup yields CDR1 SGHRS and CDR2 YFSETQ. V lost 6 bases, J lost 8 bases, and 15 bases lay in between. This CDR3 spans 13 amino acids.

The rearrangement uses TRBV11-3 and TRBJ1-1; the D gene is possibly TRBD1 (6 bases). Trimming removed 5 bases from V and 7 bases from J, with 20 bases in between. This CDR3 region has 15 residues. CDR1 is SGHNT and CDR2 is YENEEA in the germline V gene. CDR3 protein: CASSPEDAGHIEAFF. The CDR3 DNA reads TGTGCCAGCAGCCCCGAGGATGCGGGACACATTGAAGCTTTCTTT.

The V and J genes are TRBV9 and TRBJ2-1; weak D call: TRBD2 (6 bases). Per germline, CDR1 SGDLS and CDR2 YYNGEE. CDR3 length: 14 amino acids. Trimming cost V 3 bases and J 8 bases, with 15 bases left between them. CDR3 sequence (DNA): TGTGCCAGCAGCGCATCTCCTAGCGCCCATGAGCAGTTCTTC. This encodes CASSASPSAHEQFF.